The 20 T cell receptor beta chains reported below all come from one sample, sequenced in a study of blood T cells in healthy people across ages. A sample-barcoded 5' primer and a J-beta primer mix were used in a second PCR of about 7 to 12 cycles. TCRdb reprocessed the 5' RACE reads via MiXCR and lists one record per CDR3 protein. Of 500,000 to 700,000 distinct CDR3 sequences in the sample, 25% to 35% were seen once. The source material was blood. The source of these receptors is a woman of 80 years or more in good health.

This clonotype was detected many times. The CDR3 sequence: CASSPRWGRTDTQYF. The CDR3 nucleotides are TGTGCCAGCAGCCCTCGCTGGGGGCGCACAGATACGCAGTATTTT. The chain employs TRBV14 and TRBJ2-3; D may be TRBD1 (6 bases). Germline CDR1 and CDR2: SGHDN and FVKESK. V lost 4 bases and J lost 1, with 12 bases in between. The CDR3 has 15 amino acids.

The table lists this clonotype with many counts. V gene TRBV28 combines with J gene TRBJ2-3; TRBD1 matches 7 bases. With 6 bases clipped from V and 0 bases from J, the junction kept 3 bases outside the gene matches. This CDR3 spans 14 amino acids. Germline V gene sequence: CDR1 MDHEN, CDR2 SYDVKM. The CDR3 DNA reads TGTGCCAGCAGCAGGGGGTTTAGCACAGATACGCAGTATTTT. Amino acids: CASSRGFSTDTQYF.

This rearrangement joins TRBV9 to TRBJ2-5; TRBD1 aligns across 7 bases. The J call may be faulty, since TRBJ2-7 better matches the DNA end. The germline CDR1 and CDR2 sequences are SGDLS and YYNGEE. The CDR3 contains 15 residues. CDR3: CASSVAPTGNGEQYF. CDR3 bases: TGTGCCAGCAGCGTAGCCCCGACAGGGAACGGCGAGCAGTACTTC.

A word on this clonotype: One junction end does not reproduce the germline sequence, and a read error may be involved. This chain links TRBV4-3 with TRBJ2-3, with TRBD2 identical over 8 bases. The CDR3 extends over 17 amino acids. Germline V gene data show CDR1 as LGHNA and CDR2 as YSLEER. For the CDR3, the DNA is TGCGCCAGCAGCCAAGATACCGGGAGCGGGGGCACAGGTACGCAGTATTTT. Its protein is CASSQDTGSGGTGTQYF.

The chain carries TRBV20-1 and TRBJ2-1; a weak D match, TRBD1 (6 bases). In germline, CDR1 is DFQATT, CDR2 SNEGSKA (reference sequence). The CDR3 extends over 16 amino acids. Trimming stripped 0 bases from V and 0 bases from J, with 12 bases between. DNA for the CDR3: TGCAGTGCTAGAGATCACAGGGTGGACTCCTACAATGAGCAGTTCTTC. Its protein product is CSARDHRVDSYNEQFF.

This chain links TRBV7-9 with TRBJ2-2, with D unresolved. The CDR3 has 14 residues. Germline V CDR1 and CDR2: SEHNR, FQNEAQ (reference sequence). The V end lost 5 bases, the J end lost 5 bases, and 12 bases lay between the germline ends. DNA for the CDR3: TGTGCCAGCAGCCCCCCCGCGGTTACCGGGGAGCTGTTTTTT. This translates into CASSPPAVTGELFF.

The chain is built from TRBV7-2 and TRBJ2-7; D gene unclear. Trimming took off 6 bases at V and 0 bases at J, with 9 bases between the two ends. The CDR3 is made up of 13 amino acids. CDR1 SGHTA and CDR2 FQGNSA come from the germline V gene. The chain's CDR3 is CASRKRVSYEQYF. The CDR3 nucleotides are TGTGCCAGCAGGAAACGGGTCTCCTACGAGCAGTACTTC.

This clonotype appeared many times. The chain carries TRBV5-1 and TRBJ1-4; D call uncertain. There are 15 residues in the CDR3. V was clipped by 0 bases and J by 3 bases, with 9 bases between them. Germline loops: CDR1 SGHRS, CDR2 YFSETQ. CDR3 nucleotides: TGCGCCAGCAGCTTGGTCGGGCTTTCTAATGAAAAACTGTTTTTT. It encodes CASSLVGLSNEKLFF.

This chain uses TRBV20-1 with TRBJ1-2, with D possibly TRBD1 on 5 matching bases. This CDR3 spans 15 amino acids. Trimming left V 6 bases short and J 2 bases short, with 19 bases between. The germline V gene has CDR1 DFQATT and CDR2 SNEGSKA (reference sequence). The CDR3 sequence: CSAPVGTGTNYGYTF. The CDR3 DNA sequence: TGCAGTGCCCCAGTCGGGACCGGGACGAACTATGGCTACACCTTC.

This chain uses TRBV20-1 with TRBJ1-5; 8 bases line up with TRBD1. There are 14 residues in the CDR3. Per the germline V gene, CDR1 is DFQATT and CDR2 is SNEGSKA (reference sequence). V shed 5 bases and J 2 bases; nucleotides not matched to a gene: 5. The CDR3 loop reads CSALPGQGNQPQHF. Here the CDR3 DNA reads TGCAGTGCTTTACCGGGACAGGGCAATCAGCCCCAGCATTTT.

The table lists this clonotype with a few counts. The V gene is TRBV20-1, the J gene TRBJ1-5; TRBD1 aligns across 7 bases. Germline CDR1 is DFQATT and CDR2 is SNEGSKA (reference sequence). J lost 4 bases, V lost 8 bases, and 8 bases had no gene match. The CDR3 is made up of 13 amino acids. In DNA, the CDR3 is TGCAGTACGATTACAGGGGCAAATCAGCCCCAGCATTTT. This sequence encodes CSTITGANQPQHF.

As concerns this clonotype: A junction end diverges from the germline sequence, so it may reflect a read error. The J gene is TRBJ2-7, the V gene TRBV5-1; 9 positions match TRBD2. The CDR3 has 16 amino acids. The germline V gene encodes CDR1 SGHRS and CDR2 YFSETQ. CDR3 nucleotides: TGCGCCAGCAGGTTGGGGAGCGGGGGGTCTTACAATGAGCAGTACTTC. This encodes CASRLGSGGSYNEQYF.

This clonotype was seen ten or more times. V is TRBV6-5 and J is TRBJ1-5; 8 bases line up with TRBD1. The CDR3 sequence is 13 residues long. V lost 6 bases and J lost 6; bases outside the gene matches: 4. Germline values: CDR1 MNHEY, CDR2 SVGAGI. CDR3 DNA: TGTGCCAGCAGAATGGACAGGGCTCAGCCCCAGCATTTT. Translating gives CASRMDRAQPQHF.

At least ten counts were recorded for this clonotype. As DNA, the CDR3 is TGCAGTGCTAGTCAGGGCTACTATGGCTACACCTTC. It encodes CSASQGYYGYTF. J is TRBJ1-2 and V is TRBV20-1, with D maybe TRBD1 (5 bases). Per germline, CDR1 DFQATT and CDR2 SNEGSKA (reference sequence). Deletions cut 3 bases from V and 3 bases from J, with 8 bases between. The CDR3 totals 12 residues.

This clonotype was recorded once. V usage is TRBV7-9 and J usage is TRBJ1-1, with D unclear. The CDR3 runs to 14 residues. Germline loops: CDR1 SEHNR, CDR2 FQNEAQ (reference sequence). V was clipped by 5 bases and J by 5 bases, with 15 bases between them. The CDR3 region is CASSPVGPSTEAFF. The DNA of the CDR3 is TGTGCCAGCAGCCCGGTGGGCCCCTCGACTGAAGCTTTCTTT. The full variable domain, completed using reference TRBV7-9 and TRBJ1-1, is DTGVSQNPRHKITKRGQNVTFRCDPISEHNRLYWYRQTLGQGPEFLTYFQNEAQLEKSRLLSDRFSAERPKGSFSTLEIQRTEQGDSAMYLCASSPVGPSTEAFFGQGTRLTVV.

The chain employs TRBV20-1 and TRBJ1-6; no definite D call. V lost 0 bases and J 9 bases, leaving 12 bases between the germline ends. This CDR3 has 14 residues. CDR1 is DFQATT, CDR2 SNEGSKA, per germline (reference sequence). The CDR3 bases are TGCAGTGCTAGAGACGGGAATTTGATTTCACCCCTCCACTTT. It codes for CSARDGNLISPLHF.

This clonotype was picked up many times. This may be a read error: a much more frequent sequence differs by one nucleotide. The genes are TRBV20-1 and TRBJ2-1, with 8 bases that match TRBD2. Matching the DNA end better, TRBJ2-7 makes the J call doubtful. Per germline, CDR1 DFQATT and CDR2 SNEGSKA (reference sequence). The CDR3 length is 17 residues. The CDR3 loop reads CSARDAFSGSSYNEQYF. The CDR3 DNA follows: TGCAGTGCTAGAGACGCTTTCAGCGGGAGCTCCTACAATGAGCAGTACTTC.

Comment on this clonotype: Possible read error: a much larger clone is one base away. The chain recombines TRBV10-3 with TRBJ2-1, with 7 positions matching TRBD1. With V trimmed by 1 base and J by 10 bases, 13 bases remained unmatched. Germline CDR1 reads ENHRY; CDR2 reads SYGVKD. This CDR3 has 16 amino acids. CDR3 region: CAISELGNRGYSEQFF. CDR3 DNA sequence: TGTGCCATCAGTGAGTTGGGCAACAGGGGCTACTCCGAGCAGTTCTTC.

About this clonotype itself: The junction does not match germline at one end; this may be a read error. V gene TRBV10-3 combines with J gene TRBJ1-1, with TRBD1 as a possible D gene (5 bases). CDR1 ENHRY and CDR2 SYGVKD come from the germline V gene. CDR3 size: 16 residues. The CDR3 coding sequence is TGTGCCAGCAGCGCTCGGGGGACCCTCGTAAACACTGGAGCTTTCTTT. Translation: CASSARGTLVNTGAFF.

The chain links TRBV5-1 to TRBJ2-3; D is unresolved. V was clipped by 2 bases and J by 3 bases, with 10 bases between them. Per the germline V gene, CDR1 is SGHRS and CDR2 is YFSETQ. The CDR3 runs 14 residues. The CDR3 DNA sequence: TGCGCCAGCAGCTTACAGATGCAGACAGATACGCAGTATTTT. Its translation is CASSLQMQTDTQYF.